Listed below are T cell receptor beta chains from one sample, sequenced in a study of cytomegalovirus exposure and HLA in healthy donors. Assay: immunoSEQ multiplex PCR; the TCRdb copy retains only in-frame clones and omits some. The sample consists of fewer than 200,000 clones, roughly four fifths of them appearing once. Material for sequencing was PBMCs. The receptors come from a girl aged 2 to 10 in good health and CMV-seropositive. The CDR3 runs from the conserved cysteine through the conserved F or W. D genes are given only for firm matches. The size field is filled for only some rows; it gives once, few, many or a size class.

CDR3aa	CDR3nt	v_gene	d_gene	j_gene	abundance
CSAFGGQPPEKLFF	TGCAGCGCCTTCGGGGGACAGCCTCCCGAAAAACTGTTTTTT	TRBV29-1	TRBD1	TRBJ1-4	.
CASSLSGAGNQPQHF	TGCGCCAGCAGCTTGTCAGGGGCGGGCAATCAGCCCCAGCATTTT	TRBV5-1	.	TRBJ1-5	.
CASSLGTGANQPQHF	TGTGCCAGCAGCTTAGGGACAGGGGCCAATCAGCCCCAGCATTTT	TRBV7-6	TRBD1	TRBJ1-5	few
CASSGQDLTETQYF	TGTGCCAGCAGTGGACAAGACCTTACAGAGACCCAGTACTTC	TRBV25-1	.	TRBJ2-5	.
CASSLGDRGWAARTDTQYF	TGTGCCAGCAGCTTGGGAGACAGGGGGTGGGCTGCCCGCACAGATACGCAGTATTTT	TRBV7-6	TRBD1	TRBJ2-3	.
CASRGITGTLDSGANVLTF	TGCGCCAGCAGAGGAATAACCGGGACACTCGACTCTGGGGCCAACGTCCTGACTTTC	TRBV4-1	.	TRBJ2-6	.
CAISETRAEETQYF	TGTGCCATCAGTGAAACCCGAGCGGAAGAGACCCAGTACTTC	TRBV10-3	.	TRBJ2-5	.
CSVEVSGQGPSQSF	TGCAGCGTTGAAGTATCCGGGCAGGGGCCCTCCCAATCCTTC	TRBV29-1	.	TRBJ1-2	.
CSVETSGYQETQYF	TGCAGCGTTGAAACTAGCGGCTATCAAGAGACCCAGTACTTC	TRBV29-1	TRBD2	TRBJ2-5	.
CASSARQGSSEQYF	TGTGCCAGCAGTGCGCGACAGGGGAGCTCCGAGCAGTACTTC	TRBV6-4	TRBD1	TRBJ2-7	.
CASSQDSYNEQFF	TGTGCCAGCAGCCAAGATAGCTACAATGAGCAGTTCTTC	TRBV14	.	TRBJ2-1	.
CASSSNGGGAGEKLFF	TGTGCCAGCAGCTCCAACGGAGGGGGCGCGGGGGAAAAACTGTTTTTT	TRBV5-4	TRBD1	TRBJ1-4	.
CASSETGLAGVYF	TGTGCCAGCAGTGAGACCGGACTAGCGGGAGTGTATTTT	TRBV6-4	TRBD2	TRBJ2-3	.
CAWSGFTRGQSSYNEQFF	TGTGCCTGGAGTGGATTCACTAGGGGACAGAGCTCCTACAATGAGCAGTTCTTC	TRBV30	TRBD1	TRBJ2-1	few
CASSSRDRGRSTF	TGTGCCAGCAGCTCCCGGGACAGGGGGCGCTCCACCTTC	TRBV11-1	TRBD1	TRBJ1-2	.
CASSDRGGYTF	TGTGCCAGTAGTGACAGGGGTGGCTACACCTTC	TRBV19	TRBD1	TRBJ1-2	.
CASSVGRGYTDTQYF	TGTGCCAGCAGCGTAGGGAGGGGATACACAGATACGCAGTATTTT	TRBV9	.	TRBJ2-3	few
CSARLDEQYF	TGCAGTGCTAGACTTGACGAGCAGTACTTC	TRBV20-1	.	TRBJ2-7	.
CASSFTRNTEAFF	TGTGCCAGCAGCTTCACGAGGAACACTGAAGCTTTCTTT	TRBV13	.	TRBJ1-1	few
CASSLGSWTDQNGYTF	TGTGCCAGCAGCCTAGGCTCGTGGACAGACCAAAATGGCTACACCTTC	TRBV7-3	.	TRBJ1-2	once
CAWSLRLAGFDLEQYF	TGTGCCTGGAGTCTCCGACTAGCGGGTTTTGATTTGGAGCAGTACTTC	TRBV30	TRBD2	TRBJ2-7	.
CASSVDLVSLYEQFF	TGTGCCAGCAGCGTAGATCTGGTTAGTCTTTATGAGCAGTTCTTC	TRBV9	.	TRBJ2-1	.
CASSLKRIYNEQFF	TGTGCCAGCAGCCTGAAGCGGATCTACAATGAGCAGTTCTTC	TRBV7-8	.	TRBJ2-1	.
CASSLSTRVSGELFF	TGTGCCAGCAGTTTATCCACCAGGGTTTCCGGGGAGCTGTTTTTT	TRBV27	.	TRBJ2-2	.
CAWNERAGGPGTGELFF	TGTGCCTGGAACGAGCGGGCGGGAGGGCCGGGGACCGGGGAGCTGTTTTTT	TRBV30	TRBD2	TRBJ2-2	.
CASSRERERSTDTQYF	TGTGCCAGCAGCCGAGAGCGGGAGAGGAGCACAGATACGCAGTATTTT	TRBV4-2	TRBD2	TRBJ2-3	.
CASSDSGAPFYEQYF	TGTGCCAGCAGTGACTCAGGGGCCCCTTTCTACGAGCAGTACTTC	TRBV6-1	.	TRBJ2-7	.
CATGRLLSNQPQHF	TGTGCCACCGGCCGACTCCTTAGCAATCAGCCCCAGCATTTT	TRBV15	.	TRBJ1-5	.
CASSQDRQGADTQYF	TGTGCCAGCAGCCAAGACAGGCAGGGGGCAGATACGCAGTATTTT	TRBV14	TRBD1	TRBJ2-3	.
CASSSVSGRKTQYF	TGTGCCAGCAGTTCCGTTAGCGGGAGAAAGACCCAGTACTTC	TRBV27	TRBD2	TRBJ2-5	.
CASSRELNEQFF	TGTGCCAGTTCTAGGGAGCTCAATGAGCAGTTCTTC	TRBV19	.	TRBJ2-1	.
CASSFSLAGGPDTQYF	TGTGCCAGCAGTTTCTCCCTAGCGGGAGGCCCCGATACGCAGTATTTT	TRBV27	TRBD2	TRBJ2-3	once
CASSQVRVSPTTNEKLFF	TGTGCCAGCAGCCAAGTACGCGTGTCCCCTACAACTAATGAAAAACTGTTTTTT	TRBV4-2	.	TRBJ1-4	.
CASTIGWEKKLFF	TGTGCCAGTACTATTGGGTGGGAGAAAAAACTGTTTTTT	TRBV15	.	TRBJ1-4	.
CSVTSGRAEQYF	TGCAGCGTGACTAGCGGGAGGGCCGAGCAGTACTTC	TRBV29-1	TRBD2	TRBJ2-7	.
CASSQVTPGELFF	TGCGCCAGCAGCCAAGTTACTCCTGGGGAGCTGTTTTTT	TRBV4-1	.	TRBJ2-2	once
CASSHGAGDYGYTF	TGTGCCAGCAGCCATGGGGCAGGGGACTATGGCTACACCTTC	TRBV5-4	.	TRBJ1-2	.
CASSFYRQTSSYNEQFF	TGTGCCAGCAGTTTTTACCGACAGACCAGCTCCTACAATGAGCAGTTCTTC	TRBV27	.	TRBJ2-1	.
CASSRGQATSGANVLTF	TGTGCCAGCAGTCGAGGACAGGCGACCTCTGGGGCCAACGTCCTGACTTTC	TRBV4-2	TRBD1	TRBJ2-6	.
CAWSVPRRRRHEQYF	TGTGCCTGGAGTGTACCCCGGAGAAGGCGCCACGAGCAGTACTTC	TRBV30	.	TRBJ2-7	.
CASSLGWDREVSDTQYF	TGCGCCAGCAGCCTCGGGTGGGACAGGGAGGTATCAGATACGCAGTATTTT	TRBV4-1	TRBD1	TRBJ2-3	.
CASSPHEGAAEAFF	TGTGCCAGCAGTCCCCACGAGGGGGCGGCTGAAGCTTTCTTT	TRBV6-5	TRBD1	TRBJ1-1	.
CASSSLGINYEQYF	TGCGCCAGCAGCTCACTAGGAATAAACTACGAGCAGTACTTC	TRBV5-1	.	TRBJ2-7	.
CASSQRGGYEQYF	TGTGCCAGCAGCCAGAGAGGGGGATACGAGCAGTACTTC	TRBV5-4	.	TRBJ2-7	.
CASAGTGTSDYDTQYF	TGTGCCAGCGCCGGTACCGGGACTAGCGATTATGATACGCAGTATTTT	TRBV28	TRBD2	TRBJ2-3	.
CASSVEGANEQFF	TGTGCCAGCAGCGTAGAAGGAGCCAATGAGCAGTTCTTC	TRBV9	.	TRBJ2-1	.
CASKNAGTGRNIQYF	TGTGCCAGCAAAAACGCCGGGACAGGGAGGAACATTCAGTACTTC	TRBV6-5	TRBD1	TRBJ2-4	few
CASSPEASGSYEQYF	TGCGCCAGCAGCCCGGAGGCTAGCGGATCCTACGAGCAGTACTTC	TRBV5-1	TRBD2	TRBJ2-7	few
CASRGGYSNQPQHF	TGTGCCAGCAGGGGGGGATATAGCAATCAGCCCCAGCATTTT	TRBV2	.	TRBJ1-5	.
CASSERPRQLGNTIYF	TGTGCCAGCAGTGAAAGGCCCCGACAGCTGGGAAACACCATATATTTT	TRBV6-1	.	TRBJ1-3	.
CSVRGGDYGYTF	TGCAGCGTTCGGGGGGGGGACTATGGCTACACCTTC	TRBV29-1	.	TRBJ1-2	.
CACATSGSGFGGNEQFF	TGTGCCTGCGCGACTAGCGGGAGTGGATTTGGGGGCAATGAGCAGTTCTTC	TRBV30	TRBD2	TRBJ2-1	.
CASSPGLAGDEQFF	TGTGCCAGCAGTCCGGGACTAGCGGGAGATGAGCAGTTCTTC	TRBV6-4	TRBD2	TRBJ2-1	.
CAISDRANTEAFF	TGTGCCATCAGCGACAGGGCCAACACTGAAGCTTTCTTT	TRBV10-3	TRBD1	TRBJ1-1	.
CASSPWDRGEETQYF	TGTGCCAGCAGTCCCTGGGACAGGGGCGAAGAGACCCAGTACTTC	TRBV27	TRBD1	TRBJ2-5	.
CASSFQRPTGAQYF	TGCGCCAGCAGCTTCCAGCGGCCCACGGGGGCCCAGTACTTC	TRBV5-1	.	TRBJ2-5	few